The 27 T cell receptor beta chains reported below all come from one sample, sequenced in a study of blood T cell repertoires in COVID-19. Assay: immunoSEQ multiplex PCR; the TCRdb copy retains only in-frame clones and omits some. This sample has some 54,000 clones, with about four fifths found just once. Material: peripheral blood. These receptors came from a woman of 80 years or more with COVID-19, enrolled during active disease.

The chain links TRBV6-1 to TRBJ2-2; 7 bases are shared with TRBD1. The CDR3 consists of 15 residues. The germline V gene has CDR1 MNHNS and CDR2 SASEGT. With V trimmed by 1 base and J by 5 bases, 4 bases remained unmatched. CDR3 loop: CASSEVTGRTGELFF. CDR3 bases: TGTGCCAGCAGTGAAGTGACAGGGAGAACCGGGGAGCTGTTTTTT.

The gene calls are TRBV27 and TRBJ2-5; D might be TRBD1 (5 bases). Germline CDR1 and CDR2: MNHEY and SMNVEV (reference sequence). Trimming took 6 bases from V and 1 from J, leaving 6 bases between them. This CDR3 is 12 amino acids long. The CDR3 region has the DNA TGTGCCAGCAGGGGGCTCCAAGAGACCCAGTACTTC. Encoded protein: CASRGLQETQYF.

This chain uses TRBV18 with TRBJ2-3; D is undetermined. CDR3 length: 16 residues. Trimming removed 3 bases at V and 0 bases at J, with 13 bases between. Germline loops: CDR1 KGHSH, CDR2 LQKENI. The CDR3 DNA reads as TGTGCCAGCTCACCTTCGAGGATGACTAGCACAGATACGCAGTATTTT. Its protein product is CASSPSRMTSTDTQYF.

This chain joins TRBV11-2 and TRBJ1-6; no definite D call. The CDR3 is made up of 14 amino acids. The ends were cut back, 5 bases at V and 10 bases at J, with 15 bases in the middle. The germline CDR1 and CDR2 sequences are SGHAT and FQNNGV. The CDR3 DNA reads TGTGCCAGCAGCCCCGGGCAGCGGGCCTCACCCCTCCACTTT. It encodes CASSPGQRASPLHF.

The CDR3, as DNA: TGTGCCAGCAGCCAAGTTCAGGCAGGTCTAGCCAAAAACATTCAGTACTTC. As protein: CASSQVQAGLAKNIQYF. The V and J genes are TRBV3-1 (or the pseudogene TRBV3-2) and TRBJ2-4, with D hard to call. Germline CDR1 reads LGHDT; CDR2 reads YNNKEL (reference sequence). CDR3 length: 17 residues. The ends were cut back, 1 base at V and 0 bases at J, with 13 bases in the middle.

As concerns this clone: Germline is not matched at one junction end, which may reflect a read error. The J gene is TRBJ2-7, the V gene TRBV13, with 10 bases lining up with TRBD2. The germline V gene has CDR1 PRHDT and CDR2 FYEKMQ (reference sequence). The CDR3 consists of 12 residues. DNA of the CDR3: TGTGCCAGCAGCTCAGGGGGACTAGCGTTAGACTTC. It is translated as CASSSGGLALDF.

This clone was seen a handful of times. This chain joins TRBV6-5 and TRBJ2-1, with D possibly matching TRBD2 (5 bases). The CDR3 is made up of 12 amino acids. Per germline, CDR1 MNHEY and CDR2 SVGAGI. Trimming stripped 5 bases from V and 9 bases from J, with 11 bases between. Written as DNA, the CDR3 is TGTGCCAGCAGTCAACTAGGAGGTGAGCAGTTCTTC. It translates to CASSQLGGEQFF.

J is TRBJ1-5 and V is TRBV30; 8 bases are shared with TRBD1. Looked up from germline, CDR1 is GTSNPN and CDR2 is SVGIG (reference sequence). The length of the CDR3 is 13 residues. The J segment lost 6 bases and the V segment lost 1 base, leaving 2 bases of the junction unmatched. The CDR3: CAWSATGAQPQHF. CDR3 sequence (DNA): TGTGCCTGGAGTGCGACAGGGGCTCAGCCCCAGCATTTT.

J is TRBJ2-3 and V is TRBV19; 10 bases are shared with TRBD1. Unmatched junction bases numbered 11, after V lost 3 bases and J lost 2 bases. The CDR3 sequence is 18 residues long. CDR1 and CDR2 (germline): LNHDA, SQIVND (reference sequence). The CDR3 sequence is CASSMTRDRGRDTDTQYF. Written as DNA, the CDR3 is TGTGCCAGTAGTATGACCCGGGACAGGGGACGAGACACAGATACGCAGTATTTT. Combining the CDR3 with reference TRBV19 and TRBJ2-3 gives the whole variable domain DGGITQSPKYLFRKEGQNVTLSCEQNLNHDAMYWYRQDPGQGLRLIYYSQIVNDFQKGDIAEGYSVSREKKESFPLTVTSAQKNPTAFYLCASSMTRDRGRDTDTQYFGPGTRLTVL.

V and J are TRBV5-1 and TRBJ2-5, with 9 bases matching TRBD2. CDR1 and CDR2 (germline): SGHRS, YFSETQ. J lost 5 bases, V lost 1 base, and 24 bases had no gene match. CDR3 length: 21 amino acids. CDR3 amino acids: CASSLIGSQGGLADARETQYF. The CDR3 DNA reads as TGCGCCAGCAGCTTGATAGGCAGTCAGGGGGGACTAGCAGACGCCAGGGAGACCCAGTACTTC.

The rearrangement links TRBV2 to TRBJ1-1, with unresolved D. This CDR3 region has 14 residues. Germline V lookup: CDR1 SNHLY, CDR2 FYNNEI. Trimming pared 4 bases from V and 4 bases from J, leaving 13 bases between. The CDR3 is CASSGEGSGTEAFF. Here the CDR3 DNA reads TGTGCCAGCAGTGGGGAAGGCAGCGGCACTGAAGCTTTCTTT.

This rearrangement joins TRBV28 to TRBJ2-1; possibly TRBD2 for D (6 bases). With 1 base removed from V and 2 bases from J, the gap between germline ends came to 12 bases. CDR1 is MDHEN and CDR2 is SYDVKM in the germline V gene. CDR3 length: 16 amino acids. The CDR3 DNA sequence: TGTGCCAGCAGTTTATACGGGAGAGGGGCCTACAATGAGCAGTTCTTC. It codes for CASSLYGRGAYNEQFF.

This clone was seen more than once but under ten times. This rearrangement joins TRBV6-5 to TRBJ2-1; D remains ambiguous. The V gene lost 1 base and the J gene lost 3 bases, with 7 bases spanning the gap. The germline CDR1 and CDR2 sequences are MNHEY and SVGAGI. The CDR3 is made up of 14 amino acids. In nucleotides, the CDR3 is TGTGCCAGCAGTTACTTAGCAAACTACAATGAGCAGTTCTTC. Residues: CASSYLANYNEQFF.

This clone turned up a few times. J is TRBJ2-3 and V is TRBV24-1; 14 bases align to TRBD2. Germline values: CDR1 KGHDR, CDR2 SFDVKD. The CDR3 spans 18 residues. J lost 3 bases, V lost 6 bases, and 10 bases had no gene match. The CDR3 reads CATSSGGLAGALTDTQYF. The CDR3 DNA reads as TGTGCCACCAGTTCCGGGGGACTAGCGGGAGCTCTAACAGATACGCAGTATTTT.

The chain links TRBV11-2 to TRBJ2-4, with 10 bases aligning to TRBD2. Per germline, CDR1 SGHAT and CDR2 FQNNGV. This CDR3 contains 16 residues. J gave up 5 bases and V 1 base, and 5 bases lay outside the gene matches. CDR3 region: CASSLAVAGGQNIQYF. For the CDR3, the DNA is TGTGCCAGCAGCTTAGCGGTAGCGGGAGGACAAAACATTCAGTACTTC.

The chain carries TRBV4-1 and TRBJ2-7; D uncertain. The V gene lost 3 bases and the J gene lost 2 bases, with 14 bases spanning the gap. The CDR3 is 15 residues long. From germline, CDR1 is MGHRA and CDR2 YSYEKL. The CDR3 protein is CASSQPSGPPYEQYF. The CDR3 DNA reads TGCGCCAGCAGCCAGCCCTCTGGGCCCCCCTACGAGCAGTACTTC.

The V and J genes are TRBV4-2 and TRBJ2-4; 10 nucleotides agree with TRBD1. Germline V gives CDR1 LGHNA, CDR2 YNFKEQ. The CDR3 is made up of 14 amino acids. Trimming took 3 bases from V and 5 from J; bases not matched to a gene: 1. The CDR3 DNA reads TGTGCCAGCAGCCACGGACAGGGGGAAAACATTCAGTACTTC. It yields the protein CASSHGQGENIQYF.

The V call is TRBV2, the J call TRBJ1-5, with D tentatively TRBD1 (5 bases). The CDR3 is made up of 14 amino acids. The V and J ends lost 6 bases and 6 bases respectively, with 15 bases between them. CDR1 and CDR2 (germline): SNHLY, FYNNEI. CDR3 sequence: CASSLPGNLQPQHF. The CDR3 DNA sequence: TGTGCCAGCAGCCTTCCAGGGAATCTTCAGCCCCAGCATTTT. Filled out from reference TRBV2 and TRBJ1-5, the complete variable domain reads EPEVTQTPSHQVTQMGQEVILRCVPISNHLYFYWYRQILGQKVEFLVSFYNNEISEKSEIFDDQFSVERPDGSNFTLKIRSTKLEDSAMYFCASSLPGNLQPQHFGDGTRLSIL.

V is TRBV14 and J is TRBJ1-2; D remains ambiguous. The CDR3 length is 13 residues. Trimming took off 8 bases at V and 10 bases at J, with 20 bases between the two ends. Germline-derived CDR1 and CDR2 are SGHDN and FVKESK. For the CDR3, the DNA is TGTGCCAGCGGCCCCGGCGGGGTGGCTGACTACACCTTC. Amino acids: CASGPGGVADYTF.

The CDR3, as DNA: TGTGCCAGCAGCCCCGCCGGGACAGGTGACACCGGGGAGCTGTTTTTT. Protein sequence: CASSPAGTGDTGELFF. The chain couples TRBV5-4 to TRBJ2-2; TRBD1 matches at 8 bases. Germline values: CDR1 SGHNT, CDR2 YYREEE (reference sequence). CDR3 size: 16 residues. V trimming: 4 bases; J trimming: 3 bases; junction bases outside the gene matches: 8.

This rearrangement joins TRBV5-1 to TRBJ2-3; 9 bases agree with TRBD2. Germline V CDR1 and CDR2: SGHRS, YFSETQ. This CDR3 is 15 amino acids long. After removal of 6 bases from V and 4 bases from J, the junction contained 9 bases not matched to a gene. Written as DNA, the CDR3 is TGCGCCAGCACCGCGGCGGGAGGGAGCGCAGATACGCAGTATTTT. Encoded protein: CASTAAGGSADTQYF.

This clone was observed a single time. This sequence joins TRBV9 and TRBJ1-1; possible D gene TRBD1, 6 bases. The CDR3 spans 13 residues. Germline V gene lookup returns CDR1 SGDLS and CDR2 YYNGEE. V was shortened by 6 bases and J by 4 bases, with 13 bases between the two germline ends. CDR3 sequence: CASTEQGPTEAFF. DNA for the CDR3: TGTGCCAGCACCGAACAGGGACCCACTGAAGCTTTCTTT.

The genes are TRBV9 and TRBJ2-3; TRBD2 is a possible D gene (5 bases). The CDR3 extends over 15 amino acids. Germline values: CDR1 SGDLS, CDR2 YYNGEE. V lost 4 bases to trimming and J lost 4 bases, with 16 bases between them. This chain's CDR3 is CASSPFEGVSDTQYF. CDR3 bases: TGTGCCAGCAGCCCCTTTGAGGGAGTGTCAGATACGCAGTATTTT.

This clone has only one observation. The V call is TRBV4-1, the J call TRBJ2-1; 12 nucleotides align to TRBD2. V trimming: 2 bases; J trimming: 7 bases; junction bases outside the gene matches: 6. Germline V gene lookup returns CDR1 MGHRA and CDR2 YSYEKL. The CDR3 contains 16 residues. CDR3 loop: CASSQSLAGGLNEQFF. The CDR3, as DNA: TGCGCCAGCAGCCAATCCCTAGCGGGAGGGCTTAATGAGCAGTTCTTC.

The gene calls are TRBV4-1 and TRBJ2-3; TRBD2 matches 11 bases. CDR1 and CDR2 from the germline V gene are MGHRA and YSYEKL. With 4 bases clipped from V and 0 bases from J, the junction kept 9 bases outside the gene matches. The CDR3 is made up of 18 amino acids. CDR3 DNA sequence: TGCGCCAGCAGCCGATGGGGACTAGCGGACGCTAGCACAGATACGCAGTATTTT. This encodes CASSRWGLADASTDTQYF.

This clone was counted between two and nine times. The chain recombines TRBV30 with TRBJ2-5; a weak D match, TRBD1 (6 bases). The CDR3 sequence is 14 residues long. V shed 0 bases and J shed 2 bases, with 10 bases lying between them. CDR1 GTSNPN and CDR2 SVGIG come from the germline V gene (reference sequence). CDR3: CAWSVQGSQETQYF. DNA of the CDR3: TGTGCCTGGAGTGTACAGGGATCTCAAGAGACCCAGTACTTC.

This clone occurred a few times. The chain joins TRBV9 to TRBJ2-3; 7 bases fit TRBD2. Germline-derived CDR1 and CDR2 are SGDLS and YYNGEE. J lost 3 bases, V lost 4 bases, and 11 bases had no gene match. The CDR3 is 16 residues long. CDR3 region: CASSSWEGVGTDTQYF. CDR3 sequence (DNA): TGTGCCAGCAGCTCCTGGGAGGGAGTCGGAACAGATACGCAGTATTTT. Using reference TRBV9 and TRBJ2-3 for the parts outside the CDR3, the full variable domain is DSGVTQTPKHLITATGQRVTLRCSPRSGDLSVYWYQQSLDQGLQFLIQYYNGEERAKGNILERFSAQQFPDLHSELNLSSLELGDSALYFCASSSWEGVGTDTQYFGPGTRLTVL.